These 2 T cell receptor beta chains share one sample of origin, sequenced in a study of OX40 agonist ivuxolimab in advanced cancers. The repertoire was sequenced with immunoSEQ multiplex PCR; TCRdb's copy has only in-frame clones and lacks some. Among over 70,000 clones listed, more than 75% were seen once. The specimen was CD4+ or CD8+ T cells sorted from blood, collected in a trial of the OX40 agonist ivuxolimab. The receptors were sampled from an adult with an advanced solid tumor such as melanoma, head and neck, liver or kidney cancer.

The chain couples TRBV19 to TRBJ1-1; the match to TRBD1 covers 8 bases. V shed 3 bases and J 0 bases; nucleotides not matched to a gene: 9. This CDR3 has 17 amino acids. Germline CDR1 reads LNHDA; CDR2 reads SQIVND (reference sequence). This chain's CDR3 is CASSIPRDRTLNTEAFF. CDR3 coding DNA: TGTGCCAGTAGTATCCCCAGGGACAGGACCTTGAACACTGAAGCTTTCTTT.

V is TRBV14 and J is TRBJ2-5; TRBD1 is a possible D gene (5 bases). Germline-derived CDR1 and CDR2 are SGHDN and FVKESK. With 0 bases removed from V and 5 bases from J, the gap between germline ends came to 16 bases. The CDR3 is 16 amino acids. CDR3 coding DNA: TGTGCCAGCAGCCAAGAAGGGGTACGATTCGCCGAGACCCAGTACTTC. It specifies CASSQEGVRFAETQYF.